This T cell receptor (beta chain) appears in the sequencing data of a study of blood T cell repertoires in COVID-19. At the level of the study: Acute and convalescent COVID-19 specimens originated in the United States, Italy and Spain. T cells, B-cell-depleted T cells, or PBMCs supplied cDNA or gDNA.

Authors' processing steps: Nucleated cell counts were estimated from reference gene primer amplification. The protocol was immunoSEQ multiplex PCR, while the TCRdb copy is restricted to in-frame clones and leaves out a portion. V, J and clone size are those of that table, while D and trimming were read from the DNA. The table includes fewer than 70,000 clones, 78% detected once. Germline CDR1 MNHEY, CDR2 SVGEGT. The CDR3 is made up of 12 amino acids. Trimming removed 0 bases from V and 9 bases from J, with 6 bases in between. This TCR was sampled from a human donor in a cohort sampled during active COVID-19. The genes are TRBV6-2 or TRBV6-3 and TRBJ1-5; D call uncertain. Sequenced input: peripheral blood. CDR3 residues: CASSYSILPQHF. As DNA, the CDR3 is TGTGCCAGCAGTTACTCGATACTGCCCCAGCATTTT.